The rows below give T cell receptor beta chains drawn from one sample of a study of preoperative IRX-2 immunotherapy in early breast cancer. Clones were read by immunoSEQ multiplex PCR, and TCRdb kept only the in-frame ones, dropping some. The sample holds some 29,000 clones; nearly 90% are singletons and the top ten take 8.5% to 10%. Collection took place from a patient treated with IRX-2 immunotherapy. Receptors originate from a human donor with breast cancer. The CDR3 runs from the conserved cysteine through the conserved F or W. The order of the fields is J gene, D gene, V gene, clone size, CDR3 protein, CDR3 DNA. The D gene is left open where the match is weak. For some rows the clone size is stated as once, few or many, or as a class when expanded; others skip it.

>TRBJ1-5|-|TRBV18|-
CASSPPNSNQPQHF
TGTGCCAGCTCACCACCCAACAGCAATCAGCCCCAGCATTTT
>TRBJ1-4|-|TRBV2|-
CASSDIRANEKLFF
TGTGCCAGCAGTGATATCAGGGCTAATGAAAAACTGTTTTTT
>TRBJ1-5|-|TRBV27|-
CASRGTYSNQPQHF
TGTGCCAGCAGGGGGACGTATAGCAATCAGCCCCAGCATTTT
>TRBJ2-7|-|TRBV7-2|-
CASSLSGWGAYEQYF
TGTGCCAGCAGCTTAAGTGGATGGGGAGCCTACGAGCAGTACTTC
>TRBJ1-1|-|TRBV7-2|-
CASSLWGTGTEAFF
TGTGCCAGCAGCTTATGGGGGACTGGCACTGAAGCTTTCTTT
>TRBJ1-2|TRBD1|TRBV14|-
CASSLRQGHGYTF
TGTGCCAGCAGCCTCAGACAGGGCCATGGCTACACCTTC
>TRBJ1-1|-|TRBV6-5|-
CASSNDYDGNTEAFF
TGTGCCAGCAGTAACGACTATGACGGGAACACTGAAGCTTTCTTT
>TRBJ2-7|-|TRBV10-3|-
CAISEGGTYEQYF
TGTGCCATCAGTGAAGGAGGGACCTACGAGCAGTACTTC
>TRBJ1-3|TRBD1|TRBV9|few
CASSVRDSSGNTIYF
TGTGCCAGCAGCGTCCGGGACAGCTCTGGAAACACCATATATTTT
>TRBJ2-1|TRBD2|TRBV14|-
CASSDVAGDLGNEQFF
TGTGCCAGCAGCGATGTAGCGGGAGACCTGGGCAATGAGCAGTTCTTC
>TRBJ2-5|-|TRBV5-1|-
CASRGTTMKKETQYF
TGCGCCAGCAGGGGAACGACGATGAAGAAAGAGACCCAGTACTTC
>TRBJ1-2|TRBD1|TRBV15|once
CATRDPGQGGLNYGYTF
TGTGCCACCAGAGATCCGGGACAGGGTGGCCTTAACTATGGCTACACCTTC
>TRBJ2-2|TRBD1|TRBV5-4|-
CASSSGQVGEWELFF
TGTGCCAGCAGCTCGGGACAGGTGGGGGAGTGGGAGCTGTTTTTT